A selection of T cell receptor beta chains follows, all from one sample in a study of T cell repertoires and HLA-DP antigens. Measured with immunoSEQ multiplex PCR; TCRdb has only the in-frame clones, and not every one. The table shows about 73,000 clones, with around three quarters occurring only once. Antigen specificity for these receptors is unknown. The source material was CD4+ T cells from PBMCs. These receptors came from a man aged 55 to 70 in good health and CMV-seronegative. The CDR3 runs from the conserved cysteine through the conserved F or W. A D gene is named only where the DNA matches it firmly. The size field is filled for only some rows; it gives once, few, many or a size class.

j_call	d_call	clone_size	v_call	cdr3_aa	cdr3_nt
TRBJ2-3	-	-	TRBV4-3	CASSQEVGQNTDTQYF	TGCGCCAGCAGCCAAGAGGTGGGGCAAAACACAGATACGCAGTATTTT
TRBJ2-2	-	once	TRBV30	CAWRQPGHVGELFF	TGTGCCTGGAGGCAGCCGGGTCATGTCGGGGAGCTGTTTTTT
TRBJ1-1	-	-	TRBV10-3	CAISESKSGAATEAFF	TGTGCCATCAGTGAGTCGAAGTCAGGGGCGGCCACTGAAGCTTTCTTT
TRBJ1-1	TRBD1	-	TRBV18	CASSRQGEAFF	TGTGCCAGCTCCCGACAGGGTGAAGCTTTCTTT
TRBJ1-3	-	-	TRBV5-8	CASSLSGGNTIYF	TGTGCCAGCAGCTTGTCCGGGGGAAACACCATATATTTT
TRBJ2-1	TRBD2	-	TRBV19	CASRLTSGSYNEQFF	TGTGCCAGTAGGCTTACTAGCGGGAGCTACAATGAGCAGTTCTTC
TRBJ2-5	TRBD1	-	TRBV9	CASSAGQGFAETQYF	TGTGCCAGCAGCGCGGGACAGGGTTTTGCAGAGACCCAGTACTTC
TRBJ2-7	-	-	TRBV7-2	CASSRQGYEQYF	TGTGCCAGCAGCCGGCAAGGATACGAGCAGTACTTC
TRBJ1-4	-	-	TRBV7-9	CASSFSGTENEKLFF	TGTGCCAGCAGCTTCTCCGGGACGGAGAATGAAAAACTGTTTTTT
TRBJ1-2	-	-	TRBV28	CASSLPTDYGYTF	TGTGCCAGCAGTTTACCCACAGACTATGGCTACACCTTC
TRBJ2-3	TRBD1	few	TRBV4-3	CASSQVQGGYRNTQYF	TGCGCCAGCAGCCAAGTGCAAGGGGGCTATAGGAATACGCAGTATTTT
TRBJ1-4	TRBD1	-	TRBV11-2	CASSLVDRGGGEKLFF	TGTGCCAGCAGCTTAGTGGACAGGGGAGGGGGTGAAAAACTGTTTTTT
TRBJ1-5	-	-	TRBV19	CASSSTGDSNQPQHF	TGTGCCAGTAGTAGCACAGGAGATAGCAATCAGCCCCAGCATTTT
TRBJ1-5	-	-	TRBV28	CASSPFRYSNQPQHF	TGTGCCAGCAGCCCTTTTCGGTATAGCAATCAGCCCCAGCATTTT
TRBJ2-1	-	many	TRBV27	CASSYFVSYNEQFF	TGTGCCAGCAGTTACTTCGTCTCCTACAATGAGCAGTTCTTC
TRBJ2-2	TRBD2	-	TRBV27	CASSLTSGGTGELFF	TGTGCCAGCAGTCTGACTAGCGGGGGTACCGGGGAGCTGTTTTTT
TRBJ1-6	TRBD1	-	TRBV19	CASNRGRNSPLHF	TGTGCCAGCAATAGGGGGCGGAATTCACCCCTCCACTTT
TRBJ1-1	-	-	TRBV19	CATDNRDDVNTEAFF	TGTGCGACCGATAACAGGGATGATGTGAACACTGAAGCTTTCTTT
TRBJ1-1	TRBD1	-	TRBV5-4	CASSQGQGVMNTEAFF	TGTGCCAGCAGCCAGGGACAGGGGGTGATGAACACTGAAGCTTTCTTT
TRBJ2-3	-	-	TRBV7-6	CASRGTDTQYF	TGTGCCAGCAGGGGCACAGATACGCAGTATTTT
TRBJ2-5	-	-	TRBV6-5	CASSLFQGETQYF	TGTGCCAGCAGCCTCTTCCAGGGGGAGACCCAGTACTTC
TRBJ1-5	-	-	TRBV5-1	CASSLAGNNNQPQHF	TGCGCCAGCAGCTTGGCGGGGAACAACAATCAGCCCCAGCATTTT
TRBJ1-1	-	few	TRBV5-6	CASSLTQSYTEAFF	TGTGCCAGCAGCTTGACGCAATCATACACTGAAGCTTTCTTT
TRBJ1-4	-	-	TRBV4-1	CASSLQPGQGEKLFF	TGCGCCAGCAGCCTACAACCTGGGCAGGGAGAAAAACTGTTTTTT
TRBJ2-3	TRBD2	-	TRBV6-5	CASVSGVTDTQYF	TGTGCCAGCGTTAGCGGGGTCACAGATACGCAGTATTTT
TRBJ2-5	-	-	TRBV7-2	CASSRGLGPQETQYF	TGTGCCAGCAGCCGGGGTTTGGGACCGCAGGAGACCCAGTACTTC
TRBJ1-2	-	few	TRBV5-1	CASSLSGLGGYGYTF	TGCGCCAGCAGCCTTTCGGGACTGGGGGGCTATGGCTACACCTTC
TRBJ1-2	-	few	TRBV5-1	CASSLDPGNGYTF	TGCGCCAGCAGCTTGGATCCAGGGAATGGCTACACCTTC
TRBJ1-2	-	-	TRBV5-5	CASRQTNYGYTF	TGTGCCAGCAGGCAGACTAACTATGGCTACACCTTC
TRBJ2-1	TRBD2	-	TRBV9	CASSVQSLAGSNNEQFF	TGTGCCAGCAGCGTACAATCGCTAGCGGGCTCAAACAATGAGCAGTTCTTC